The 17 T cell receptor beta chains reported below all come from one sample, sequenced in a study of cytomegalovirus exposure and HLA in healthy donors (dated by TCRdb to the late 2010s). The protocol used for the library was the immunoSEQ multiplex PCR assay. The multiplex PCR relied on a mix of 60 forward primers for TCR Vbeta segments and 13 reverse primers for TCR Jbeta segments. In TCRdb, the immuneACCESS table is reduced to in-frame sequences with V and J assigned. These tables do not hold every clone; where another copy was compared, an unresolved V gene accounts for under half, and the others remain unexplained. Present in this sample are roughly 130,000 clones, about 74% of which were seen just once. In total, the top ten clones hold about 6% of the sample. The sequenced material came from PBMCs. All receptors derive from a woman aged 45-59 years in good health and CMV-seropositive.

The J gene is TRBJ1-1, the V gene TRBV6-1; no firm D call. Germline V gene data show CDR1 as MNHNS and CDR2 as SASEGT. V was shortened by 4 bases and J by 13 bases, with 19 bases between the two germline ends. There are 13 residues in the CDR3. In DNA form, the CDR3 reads TGTGCCAGCAGTGCTGTGACTGTTCATGACGGTTTCTTT. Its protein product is CASSAVTVHDGFF.

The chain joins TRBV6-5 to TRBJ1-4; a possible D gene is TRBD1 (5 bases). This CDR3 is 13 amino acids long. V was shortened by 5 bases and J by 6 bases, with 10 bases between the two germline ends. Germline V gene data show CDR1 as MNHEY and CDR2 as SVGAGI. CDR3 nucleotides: TGTGCCAGCAGTCGACAGAGGCATGAAAAACTGTTTTTT. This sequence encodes CASSRQRHEKLFF.

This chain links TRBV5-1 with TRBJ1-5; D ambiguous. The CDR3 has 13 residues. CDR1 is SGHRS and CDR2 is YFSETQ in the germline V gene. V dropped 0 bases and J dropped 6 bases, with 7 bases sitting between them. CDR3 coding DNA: TGCGCCAGCAGCTTGGTTAGCGGTCAGCCCCAGCATTTT. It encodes CASSLVSGQPQHF.

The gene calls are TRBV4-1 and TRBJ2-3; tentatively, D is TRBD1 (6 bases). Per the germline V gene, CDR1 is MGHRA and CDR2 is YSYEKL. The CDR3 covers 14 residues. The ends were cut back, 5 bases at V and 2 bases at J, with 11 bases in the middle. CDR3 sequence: CASSFRQATDTQYF. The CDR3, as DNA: TGCGCCAGCAGCTTCCGACAGGCCACAGATACGCAGTATTTT.

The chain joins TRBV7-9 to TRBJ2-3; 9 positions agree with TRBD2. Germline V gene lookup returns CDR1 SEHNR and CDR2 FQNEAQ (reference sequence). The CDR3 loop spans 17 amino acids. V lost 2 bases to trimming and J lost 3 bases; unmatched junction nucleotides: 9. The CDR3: CASSLTGGGARTDTQYF. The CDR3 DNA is TGTGCCAGCAGCTTAACTGGCGGGGGGGCTCGGACAGATACGCAGTATTTT. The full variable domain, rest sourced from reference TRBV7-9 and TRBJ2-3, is DTGVSQNPRHKITKRGQNVTFRCDPISEHNRLYWYRQTLGQGPEFLTYFQNEAQLEKSRLLSDRFSAERPKGSFSTLEIQRTEQGDSAMYLCASSLTGGGARTDTQYFGPGTRLTVL.

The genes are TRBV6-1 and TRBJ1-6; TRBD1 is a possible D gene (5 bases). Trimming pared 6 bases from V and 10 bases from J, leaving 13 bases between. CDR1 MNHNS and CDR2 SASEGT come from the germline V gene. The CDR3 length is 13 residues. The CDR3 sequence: CASRRGRWSPLHF. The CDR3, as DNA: TGTGCCAGCAGGCGGGGACGCTGGTCACCCCTCCACTTT.

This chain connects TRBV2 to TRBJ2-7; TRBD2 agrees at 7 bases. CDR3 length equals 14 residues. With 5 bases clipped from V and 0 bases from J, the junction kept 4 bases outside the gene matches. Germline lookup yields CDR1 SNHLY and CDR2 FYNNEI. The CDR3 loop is CASSSRGSSYEQYF. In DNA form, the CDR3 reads TGTGCCAGCAGTTCGCGGGGGAGCTCCTACGAGCAGTACTTC.

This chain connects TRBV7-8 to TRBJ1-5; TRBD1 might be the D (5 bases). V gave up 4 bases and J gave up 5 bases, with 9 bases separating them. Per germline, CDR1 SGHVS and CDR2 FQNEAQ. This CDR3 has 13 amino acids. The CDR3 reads CASSSRQYQPQHF. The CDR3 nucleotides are TGTGCCAGCAGCTCGCGACAGTATCAGCCCCAGCATTTT.

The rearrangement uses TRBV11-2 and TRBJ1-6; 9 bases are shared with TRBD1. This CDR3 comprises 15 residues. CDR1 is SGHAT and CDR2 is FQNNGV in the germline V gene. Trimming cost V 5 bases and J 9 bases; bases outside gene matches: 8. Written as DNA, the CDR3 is TGTGCCAGCAGCCTTAGGGGGACAGGGATTTCACCCCTCCACTTT. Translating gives CASSLRGTGISPLHF.

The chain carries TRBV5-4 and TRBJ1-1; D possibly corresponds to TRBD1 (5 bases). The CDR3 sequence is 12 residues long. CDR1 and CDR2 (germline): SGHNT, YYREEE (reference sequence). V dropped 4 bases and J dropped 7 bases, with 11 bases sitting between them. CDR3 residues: CASSPGGGEAFF. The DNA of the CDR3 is TGTGCCAGCAGCCCCGGGGGGGGTGAAGCTTTCTTT.

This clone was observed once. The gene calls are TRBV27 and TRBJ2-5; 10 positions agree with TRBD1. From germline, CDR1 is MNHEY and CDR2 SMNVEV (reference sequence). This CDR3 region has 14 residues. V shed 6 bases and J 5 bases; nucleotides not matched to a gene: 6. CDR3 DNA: TGTGCCAGCAGACGGGGACAGGGGCTGGAGACCCAGTACTTC. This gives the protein CASRRGQGLETQYF.

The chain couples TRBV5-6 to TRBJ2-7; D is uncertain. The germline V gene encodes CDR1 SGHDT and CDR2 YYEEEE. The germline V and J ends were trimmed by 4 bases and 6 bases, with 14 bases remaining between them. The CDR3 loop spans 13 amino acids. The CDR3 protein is CASSMTFRLEQYF. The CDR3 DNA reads TGTGCCAGCAGCATGACTTTTCGGCTCGAGCAGTACTTC.

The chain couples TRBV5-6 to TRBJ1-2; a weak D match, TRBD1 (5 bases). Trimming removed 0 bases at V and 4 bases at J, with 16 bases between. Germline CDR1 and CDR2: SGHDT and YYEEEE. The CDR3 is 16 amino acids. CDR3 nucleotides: TGTGCCAGCAGCTTGGCCGATGGCAGGGAAATCTATGGCTACACCTTC. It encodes CASSLADGREIYGYTF.

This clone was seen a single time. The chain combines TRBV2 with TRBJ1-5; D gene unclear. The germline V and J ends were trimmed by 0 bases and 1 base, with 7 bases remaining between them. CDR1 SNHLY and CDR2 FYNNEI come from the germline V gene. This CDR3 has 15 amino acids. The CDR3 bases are TGTGCCAGCAGTGAAGCGCGGGGAAGCAATCAGCCCCAGCATTTT. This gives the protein CASSEARGSNQPQHF.

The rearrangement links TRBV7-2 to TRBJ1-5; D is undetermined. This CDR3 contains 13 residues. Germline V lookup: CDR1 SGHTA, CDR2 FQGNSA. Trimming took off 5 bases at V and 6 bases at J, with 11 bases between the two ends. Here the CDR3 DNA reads TGTGCCAGCAGCCGCGGAATGTTTCAGCCCCAGCATTTT. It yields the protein CASSRGMFQPQHF.

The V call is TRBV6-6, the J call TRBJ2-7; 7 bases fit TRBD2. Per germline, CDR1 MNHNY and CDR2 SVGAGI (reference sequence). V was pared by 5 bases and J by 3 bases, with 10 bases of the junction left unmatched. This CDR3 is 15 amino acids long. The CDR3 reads CASSPGGSSIYEQYF. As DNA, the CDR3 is TGTGCCAGCAGTCCCGGGGGGTCCAGTATCTACGAGCAGTACTTC.

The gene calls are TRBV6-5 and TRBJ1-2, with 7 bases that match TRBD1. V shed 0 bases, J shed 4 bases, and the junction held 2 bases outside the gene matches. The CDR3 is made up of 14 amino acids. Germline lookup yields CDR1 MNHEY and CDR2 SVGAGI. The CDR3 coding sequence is TGTGCCAGCAGTTACTCCCAGGGGGGCTATGGCTACACCTTC. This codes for CASSYSQGGYGYTF.